This T cell receptor (beta chain) was identified during a study of blood T cell repertoires in COVID-19. Sequenced by immunoSEQ multiplex PCR; TCRdb stores in-frame clones only, minus some. The sample carries a few hundred thousand clones, 80% to 85% recorded once. V lost 5 bases and J lost 5; bases outside the gene matches: 8. Germline V gene lookup returns CDR1 MNHEY and CDR2 SVGEGT. CDR3 length: 15 residues. The V gene is TRBV6-2 or TRBV6-3, the J gene TRBJ2-5; the match to TRBD2 covers 10 bases. The sequencing input was peripheral blood. The clonotype originates from a person aged 65 to 85 with COVID-19, enrolled during active disease. Here the CDR3 reads CASSAAGGPQETQYF. The CDR3 DNA reads TGTGCCAGCAGTGCAGCGGGGGGGCCGCAGGAGACCCAGTACTTC.